These 29 T cell receptor beta chains were sequenced from one sample in a study of T cells in Graves' hyperthyroidism and ophthalmopathy. RNA transcripts gave rise to amplified TCR beta CDR3 regions. TCR CDR3 underwent first-round RT-PCR with the HTBI primer set. TCRdb re-called the multiplex PCR reads through MiXCR, storing one row per CDR3 protein. The profile shows 500,000 to 750,000 distinct CDR3 sequences, approximately 15% of them singletons. The specimen sequenced was blood. The source is a woman aged 25 to 39 with Graves' hyperthyroidism.

This clonotype was counted many times. The rearrangement uses TRBV10-3 and TRBJ2-7, with a possible D match to TRBD1 (5 bases). Trimming removed 6 bases at V and 4 bases at J, with 10 bases between. The CDR3 length is 12 residues. Germline values: CDR1 ENHRY, CDR2 SYGVKD. CDR3 DNA: TGTGCCATCAGGAAACAGGAGTACGAGCAGTACTTC. It translates to CAIRKQEYEQYF.

J is TRBJ1-3 and V is TRBV10-2, with 7 bases fitting TRBD1. The CDR3 runs 14 residues. Looked up from germline, CDR1 is WSHSY and CDR2 is SAAADI. V shed 8 bases and J 2 bases; nucleotides not matched to a gene: 6. In nucleotides, the CDR3 is TGCGCCAGCTGCGAACAGGGGCCTGGAAACACCATATATTTT. Translated: CASCEQGPGNTIYF.

This clonotype has a count of ten or more. The V gene is TRBV27, the J gene TRBJ2-3, with D perhaps TRBD1 or TRBD2 (6 bases each). Germline values: CDR1 MNHEY, CDR2 SMNVEV (reference sequence). CDR3 length: 13 residues. The V end was cut by 6 bases, the J end by 4 bases, with 11 bases between. This CDR3 is CASRAGHSDTQYF. Here the CDR3 DNA reads TGTGCCAGCAGGGCGGGACACTCAGATACGCAGTATTTT.

This clonotype was observed a few times. The chain joins TRBV7-9 to TRBJ2-1, with 11 bases identical to TRBD2. There are 15 residues in the CDR3. Looked up from germline, CDR1 is SEHNR and CDR2 is FQNEAQ (reference sequence). Unmatched junction bases numbered 8, after V lost 5 bases and J lost 8 bases. The CDR3 sequence: CASSHTSGSLDEQFF. Written as DNA, the CDR3 is TGTGCCAGCAGCCATACTAGCGGGAGTCTAGATGAGCAGTTCTTC.

The chain carries TRBV12-3 or TRBV12-4 and TRBJ2-3, with TRBD1 matching over 9 bases. The V segment lost 4 bases and the J segment 4 bases; nucleotides outside the gene matches: 6. The CDR3 contains 15 residues. As DNA, the CDR3 is TGTGCCAGCAGTTCGATTACAGGGGGCGCAGATACGCAGTATTTT. Its translation is CASSSITGGADTQYF.

On this clonotype: A junction end diverges from the germline sequence, so it may reflect a read error. The chain recombines TRBV7-2 with TRBJ1-3; D call uncertain. The CDR3 extends over 17 amino acids. The germline gives CDR1 SGHTA, CDR2 FQGNSA. The CDR3 reads CASSLELSLTSGNTTYF. The CDR3 DNA reads TGTGCCAGCAGCTTAGAGTTGTCACTTACCTCTGGAAACACCACATATTTT.

Many counts were recorded for this clonotype. The junction shows a germline mismatch at one end, possibly a read error. The genes are TRBV5-1 and TRBJ2-1; tentatively, D is TRBD2 (6 bases). Germline loops: CDR1 SGHRS, CDR2 YFSETQ. This CDR3 spans 13 amino acids. CDR3 DNA sequence: TGTGCCAGCAGTTTACTCGGGGGCAATGAGCAGTTCTTC. Translating it yields CASSLLGGNEQFF.

This clonotype was seen many times. This chain joins TRBV12-3 or TRBV12-4 and TRBJ1-2, with D possibly matching TRBD1 (5 bases). Trimming cost V 1 base and J 4 bases, with 10 bases left between them. CDR3 length equals 14 residues. The CDR3 loop is CASSLGGTGYGYTF. CDR3 DNA: TGTGCCAGCAGTTTAGGGGGGACCGGCTATGGCTACACCTTC.

There are many counts of this clonotype. The CDR3 loop reads CASSFQGASHEQFF. DNA of the CDR3: TGTGCCAGCAGTTTTCAAGGGGCAAGCCATGAGCAGTTCTTC. The chain has TRBV27 and TRBJ2-1; the D gene is possibly TRBD1 (5 bases). From germline, CDR1 is MNHEY and CDR2 SMNVEV (reference sequence). V gave up 3 bases and J gave up 8 bases, with 14 bases separating them. This CDR3 has 14 residues.

This clonotype has only a few counts. The rearrangement links TRBV7-3 to TRBJ2-1, with TRBD2 as a possible D gene (6 bases). V was trimmed by 5 bases and J by 0 bases, leaving 11 bases between them. This CDR3 contains 15 residues. CDR1 is SGHTA and CDR2 is FQGTGA in the germline V gene. CDR3 amino acids: CASSLAPPSYNEQFF. The CDR3 bases are TGTGCCAGCAGCCTAGCGCCCCCCTCCTACAATGAGCAGTTCTTC.

This clonotype was counted at least ten times. V gene TRBV7-9 combines with J gene TRBJ2-5, with 8 bases lining up with TRBD2. V gave up 4 bases and J gave up 4 bases; unmatched junction bases: 8. Germline assignment: CDR1 SEHNR and CDR2 FQNEAQ (reference sequence). The CDR3 contains 15 residues. This CDR3 is CASSSTGGGPETQYF. DNA of the CDR3: TGTGCCAGCAGCTCTACGGGCGGGGGGCCAGAGACCCAGTACTTC. Filled out from reference TRBV7-9 and TRBJ2-5, the complete variable domain reads DTGVSQNPRHKITKRGQNVTFRCDPISEHNRLYWYRQTLGQGPEFLTYFQNEAQLEKSRLLSDRFSAERPKGSFSTLEIQRTEQGDSAMYLCASSSTGGGPETQYFGPGTRLLVL.

The chain recombines TRBV19 with TRBJ2-2; D assignment may be TRBD1 or TRBD2 (5 bases each). V lost 3 bases, J lost 9 bases, and 8 bases lay in between. The CDR3 sequence is 12 residues long. Germline V CDR1 and CDR2: LNHDA, SQIVND (reference sequence). CDR3 sequence reads: CASSIGDRELFF. In DNA, the CDR3 is TGTGCCAGTAGTATCGGGGACCGGGAGCTGTTTTTT.

This clonotype has more than one count but fewer than ten. V is TRBV14 and J is TRBJ1-3; the D is unclear. V lost 5 bases and J 1 base, leaving 9 bases between the germline ends. Germline V lookup: CDR1 SGHDN, CDR2 FVKESK. This CDR3 has 14 residues. CDR3 sequence: CASSEVGSGNTIYF. CDR3 in DNA: TGTGCCAGCAGCGAAGTAGGTTCTGGAAACACCATATATTTT.

In this sample, this clonotype turned up a few times. The chain combines TRBV6-1 with TRBJ2-1, with 8 bases aligning to TRBD1. Losses at the gene ends were 5 bases for V and 4 bases for J; bases not matched to a gene: 7. The CDR3 contains 15 residues. The germline gives CDR1 MNHNS, CDR2 SASEGT. The CDR3 loop reads CASSYRGQGYNEQFF. In DNA, the CDR3 is TGTGCCAGCAGTTACCGTGGACAGGGATACAATGAGCAGTTCTTC.

This chain joins TRBV5-1 and TRBJ2-7; 8 nucleotides match TRBD2. Germline trimming cut 2 bases from V and 2 bases from J; bases unmatched to any gene: 3. CDR1 is SGHRS, CDR2 YFSETQ, per germline. CDR3 size: 14 residues. In nucleotides, the CDR3 is TGCGCCAGCAGCTTTAGCGGGGCTACCTACGAGCAGTACTTC. Residues: CASSFSGATYEQYF.

This chain uses TRBV6-1 with TRBJ1-5, with a tentative D call TRBD1 (5 bases). Germline CDR1 and CDR2: MNHNS and SASEGT. CDR3 length equals 16 residues. Trimming pared 4 bases from V and 6 bases from J, leaving 19 bases between. The CDR3 loop reads CASSVYRIGSVQPQHF. In DNA form, the CDR3 reads TGTGCCAGCAGTGTGTACAGGATAGGTTCGGTTCAGCCCCAGCATTTT.

The gene calls are TRBV7-3 and TRBJ2-3; TRBD1 agrees at 7 bases. This CDR3 is 13 amino acids long. Germline V gene data show CDR1 as SGHTA and CDR2 as FQGTGA. Trimming at V came to 5 bases and at J to 6 bases, leaving 5 bases not matched to a gene. The CDR3 DNA is TGTGCCAGCAGCGAGACAGGGCTCGATACGCAGTATTTT. It yields the protein CASSETGLDTQYF.

The sample holds a few counts of this clonotype. The chain employs TRBV4-1 and TRBJ1-5, with TRBD1 identical over 10 bases. V trimming: 4 bases; J trimming: 5 bases; junction bases outside the gene matches: 5. Germline CDR1 MGHRA, CDR2 YSYEKL. CDR3 size: 15 residues. In DNA form, the CDR3 reads TGCGCCAGCAGCCTATGGACAGGGGGAGATCAGCCCCAGCATTTT. Encoded protein: CASSLWTGGDQPQHF.

This clonotype was detected only a few times. V and J are TRBV7-9 and TRBJ2-3; D might be TRBD1 (6 bases). The V and J ends lost 5 bases and 7 bases respectively, with 13 bases between them. Germline-derived CDR1 and CDR2 are SEHNR and FQNEAQ (reference sequence). The CDR3 has 13 residues. CDR3 nucleotide sequence: TGTGCCAGCAGCCGGACAGACGAATATACGCAGTATTTT. Its translation is CASSRTDEYTQYF.

This chain connects TRBV20-1 to TRBJ2-2; 10 bases fit TRBD1. Germline V gives CDR1 DFQATT, CDR2 SNEGSKA (reference sequence). CDR3 length: 14 amino acids. V lost 3 bases, J lost 5 bases, and 3 bases stayed unmatched. The CDR3 protein is CSARRTGGTGELFF. The CDR3 DNA reads TGCAGTGCTAGGAGGACAGGGGGAACCGGGGAGCTGTTTTTT.

This clonotype was detected ten times or more. The chain recombines TRBV20-1 with TRBJ1-1; 9 nucleotides align to TRBD1. The CDR3 length is 15 residues. The ends lost 5 bases at V and 2 bases at J; junction bases unmatched: 9. Germline assignment: CDR1 DFQATT and CDR2 SNEGSKA (reference sequence). As DNA, the CDR3 is TGCAGTGCTGACACAGGGGGCCGTGCTAACACTGAAGCTTTCTTT. Translated, it gives CSADTGGRANTEAFF.

This clonotype was counted ten times or more. This chain links TRBV7-9 with TRBJ1-1; D might be TRBD1 (5 bases). Germline loops: CDR1 SEHNR, CDR2 FQNEAQ (reference sequence). V was shortened by 4 bases and J by 9 bases, with 15 bases between the two germline ends. The CDR3 has 13 residues. The CDR3 coding sequence is TGTGCCAGCAGCTCAGCAGGGCAGATAAAAGCTTTCTTT. Translated: CASSSAGQIKAFF. Drawing the rest from reference TRBV7-9 and TRBJ1-1, the complete variable domain is DTGVSQNPRHKITKRGQNVTFRCDPISEHNRLYWYRQTLGQGPEFLTYFQNEAQLEKSRLLSDRFSAERPKGSFSTLEIQRTEQGDSAMYLCASSSAGQIKAFFGQGTRLTVV.

With regard to this clonotype: Possible read error: a much larger clone is one base away. This chain joins TRBV30 and TRBJ1-2, with D tentatively TRBD1 (5 bases). Per germline, CDR1 GTSNPN and CDR2 SVGIG (reference sequence). The CDR3 runs to 12 residues. The DNA for the CDR3 is TGTGCCTGGAGTGTTAGCCGATGGGGCTGCACCTTC. This encodes CAWSVSRWGCTF.

The chain recombines TRBV28 with TRBJ1-4; D unclear. CDR3 length: 16 residues. With 2 bases removed from V and 0 bases from J, the gap between germline ends came to 10 bases. The germline CDR1 and CDR2 sequences are MDHEN and SYDVKM. This chain's CDR3 is CASSLRQVPTNEKLFF. The CDR3, as DNA: TGTGCCAGCAGTTTAAGGCAGGTCCCAACTAATGAAAAACTGTTTTTT.

This clonotype was recorded at least ten times. The J gene is TRBJ1-6, the V gene TRBV28, with TRBD1 identical over 9 bases. Germline values: CDR1 MDHEN, CDR2 SYDVKM. The CDR3 is 15 amino acids. V lost 5 bases and J lost 8; bases outside the gene matches: 7. The CDR3 DNA follows: TGTGCCAGCAGTCACGGACAGGGGATTGATTCACCCCTCCACTTT. Its protein product is CASSHGQGIDSPLHF.

This clonotype was seen repeatedly, ten times or more. The gene calls are TRBV27 and TRBJ2-7; TRBD2 matches 10 bases. The junction had 8 bases not matched to a gene; V was cut back by 6 bases and J by 6 bases. The CDR3 is made up of 14 amino acids. CDR1 MNHEY and CDR2 SMNVEV come from the germline V gene (reference sequence). The CDR3 bases are TGTGCCAGCAGCCTTCAAGCTAGCGGGAGCGAGCAGTACTTC. This translates into CASSLQASGSEQYF.

This clonotype was seen only a few times. The V call is TRBV24-1, the J call TRBJ1-1; unclear D gene. CDR3 size: 13 residues. Germline CDR1 KGHDR, CDR2 SFDVKD. Trimming took off 2 bases at V and 14 bases at J, with 17 bases between the two ends. CDR3 protein: CATSDSIIRTLFF. As DNA, the CDR3 is TGTGCCACCAGTGATTCGATAATACGAACACTCTTCTTT.

This clonotype has at least ten counts. V and J are TRBV20-1 and TRBJ2-1; TRBD1 is a possible D gene (6 bases). The CDR3 loop spans 16 amino acids. Trimming stripped 6 bases from V and 0 bases from J, with 18 bases between. Germline V gives CDR1 DFQATT, CDR2 SNEGSKA (reference sequence). CDR3 bases: TGCAGTGCCTTCCCCGCTACAGGGATCTCCTACAATGAGCAGTTCTTC. Its protein is CSAFPATGISYNEQFF.

The V gene is TRBV18, the J gene TRBJ2-2; tentative D call: TRBD2 (5 bases). The CDR3 has 15 residues. Deletions cut 2 bases from V and 7 bases from J, with 14 bases between. Germline CDR1 KGHSH, CDR2 LQKENI. The DNA of the CDR3 is TGTGCCAGCTCACCAACCGAGCTAGCTGGCGGGGAGCTGTTTTTT. Protein product: CASSPTELAGGELFF.